This TCR beta chain came from a study of T-cell reconstitution after alpha-beta-depleted transplantation in children. Construction of the TCRbeta library involved unique molecular identifiers. TCRdb itself ran the PCR reads through MiXCR, one entry per CDR3 protein. The profile shows 750,000 to 950,000 distinct CDR3 sequences, approximately 15% of them singletons. Germline CDR1 and CDR2: SGDLS and YYNGEE. The CDR3 covers 13 residues. The germline V and J ends were trimmed by 0 bases and 8 bases, with 9 bases remaining between them. Remarks on this clonotype: Antigen: not known.

Study observations and caveats: For some patients, TCRbeta diversity was high at day 60 because of recipient T cells and thymic progenitors that survived.

The rearrangement uses TRBV9 and TRBJ2-1; possibly TRBD2 for D (5 bases). This TCR was sampled from a male patient aged 5 to 17 who had a stem cell transplant for acute lymphoblastic leukemia, so the T cells may come from the graft donor. Sequencing was performed on PBMCs, mostly from graft donor cells, taken 360 days after TCRalphabeta/CD19-depleted stem cell transplant. The CDR3 reads CASSVESGDEQFF. CDR3 nucleotides: TGTGCCAGCAGCGTAGAAAGCGGCGATGAGCAGTTCTTC.